Listed below are T cell receptor beta chains from one sample, sequenced in a study of T cell repertoires in cytomegalovirus infection. In TCRdb, the reads were re-called with MiXCR into one record per CDR3 protein. In the table there are roughly 500,000 distinct CDR3 sequences, about 33% of which are singletons. Antigens of these TCRs are unknown. The sequencing here drew on cultured PBMCs, taken from culture after CMV antigen stimulation. All receptors derive from a human donor in good health (CMV status not recorded). Some clones in this sample may be carry-over from other donors' samples. CDR3s include the opening cysteine and the closing phenylalanine or tryptophan. The D gene is left open where the match is weak. A row's size may be missing; if present it is once, few, many or a size class.

TRBJ1-5	.	TRBV12-3/TRBV12-4	13	few	CASSRTEGQPQHF	TGTGCCAGCAGTCGAACAGAGGGTCAGCCCCAGCATTTT
TRBJ1-3	.	TRBV19	14	.	CASSPGGQRNTIYF	TGTGCCAGTAGTCCCGGGGGACAAAGGAACACCATATATTTT
TRBJ2-3	TRBD2	TRBV4-3	15	.	CASSLRLAVGNTQYF	TGCGCCAGCAGCCTGAGACTAGCGGTGGGGAATACGCAGTATTTT
TRBJ1-1	.	TRBV7-2	14	.	CASSFGWGDTEAFF	TGTGCCAGCAGCTTTGGCTGGGGGGACACTGAAGCTTTCTTT
TRBJ2-3	.	TRBV7-6	17	.	CASSLPNETPFTDTQYF	TGTGCCAGCAGCCTCCCTAACGAGACCCCTTTCACAGATACGCAGTATTTT
TRBJ2-1	TRBD2	TRBV5-4	15	few	CASSPGTSDYNEQFF	TGTGCCAGCAGCCCCGGGACTAGCGACTACAATGAGCAGTTCTTC
TRBJ1-1	TRBD1	TRBV6-2/TRBV6-3	15	.	CASSYRDRLNTEAFF	TGTGCCAGCAGTTACCGGGACAGATTGAACACTGAAGCTTTCTTT
TRBJ2-2	.	TRBV7-2	14	.	CASSSARGTGELFF	TGTGCCAGCAGCTCCGCGAGAGGCACCGGGGAGCTGTTTTTT
TRBJ1-4	TRBD1	TRBV2	15	once	CASNGQGATNEKLFF	TGTGCCAGCAACGGACAGGGAGCAACTAATGAAAAACTGTTTTTT
TRBJ2-1	TRBD2	TRBV27	15	few	CASSPGTSADNEQFF	TGTGCCAGCAGTCCCGGGACTAGCGCCGACAATGAGCAGTTCTTC
TRBJ1-2	.	TRBV19	11	few	CASSSWGFYTF	TGTGCCAGTAGTAGTTGGGGGTTCTACACCTTC
TRBJ1-2	TRBD1	TRBV4-1	16	.	CASSQVPQGVSYGYTF	TGCGCCAGCAGCCAAGTACCGCAGGGGGTGAGCTATGGCTACACCTTC
TRBJ2-3	TRBD2	TRBV20-1	14	.	CSARGRLAGAPQYF	TGCAGTGCTAGAGGAAGACTAGCGGGAGCCCCGCAGTATTTT
TRBJ1-2	TRBD1	TRBV7-2	13	.	CASSSTGPDGYTF	TGTGCCAGCAGTTCGACAGGGCCGGACGGCTACACCTTC
TRBJ2-3	TRBD1	TRBV10-3	15	few	CAISEAGGQVDTQYF	TGTGCCATCAGTGAGGCAGGGGGCCAAGTGGATACGCAGTATTTT
TRBJ1-2	TRBD1	TRBV7-2	15	few	CASSRQGVKDYGYTF	TGTGCCAGCAGCCGACAGGGGGTTAAGGACTATGGCTACACCTTC
TRBJ2-3	.	TRBV7-2	13	many	CASSSRVGDTQYF	TGTGCCAGCAGCTCAAGGGTGGGAGATACGCAGTATTTT
TRBJ2-1	TRBD2	TRBV7-8	19	few	CASSLGRLAGARPYNEQFF	TGTGCCAGCAGCTTAGGGCGGCTAGCGGGGGCGCGCCCCTACAATGAGCAGTTCTTC
TRBJ1-1	.	TRBV6-2/TRBV6-3	15	few	CATRGTRTSSTEAFF	TGTGCCACCCGGGGCACCCGAACTTCGAGCACTGAAGCTTTCTTT
TRBJ2-1	.	TRBV20-1	15	.	CSARLAGSPYNEQFF	TGCAGTGCTAGATTGGCGGGGTCCCCCTACAATGAGCAGTTCTTC
TRBJ2-7	.	TRBV28	15	.	CASSFPPHRRNEQYF	TGTGCCAGCAGTTTCCCCCCGCACCGGCGAAACGAGCAGTACTTC
TRBJ2-2	.	TRBV19	13	.	CASSITVTGELFF	TGTGCCAGTAGTATAACGGTGACCGGGGAGCTGTTTTTT
TRBJ1-2	.	TRBV6-2/TRBV6-3	13	.	CASSSQGYGGYTF	TGTGCCAGCAGTTCGCAGGGATACGGTGGCTACACCTTC
TRBJ1-1	TRBD1	TRBV7-2	13	.	CASSLYEGAEAFF	TGTGCCAGCAGCTTATATGAGGGGGCGGAAGCTTTCTTT
TRBJ1-6	.	TRBV7-8	18	many	CASSLSFGVGADNSPLHF	TGTGCCAGCAGCTTATCTTTTGGGGTAGGGGCTGATAATTCACCCCTCCACTTT
TRBJ2-7	TRBD1	TRBV7-2	16	.	CASSRHRGKGSYEQYF	TGTGCCAGCAGCCGGCACAGGGGAAAAGGGTCCTACGAGCAGTACTTC
TRBJ2-1	TRBD1	TRBV10-3	13	.	CAITNPQGYEQFF	TGTGCCATCACCAATCCACAGGGGTATGAGCAGTTCTTC
TRBJ2-7	TRBD1	TRBV5-1	13	.	CASIQDRGYEQYF	TGCGCCAGCATCCAAGACAGGGGTTACGAGCAGTACTTC
TRBJ1-1	.	TRBV19	12	few	CASKRLNTEAFF	TGTGCCAGCAAACGTTTGAACACTGAAGCTTTCTTT
TRBJ2-7	.	TRBV28	14	few	CASSFVPGAYEQYF	TGTGCCAGCAGTTTTGTGCCGGGGGCCTACGAGCAGTACTTC
TRBJ2-5	TRBD2	TRBV6-2/TRBV6-3	16	few	CASSPSASGRVKTQYF	TGTGCCAGCAGCCCATCCGCGAGCGGGAGGGTAAAGACCCAGTACTTC
TRBJ2-1	.	TRBV12-3/TRBV12-4	19	.	CASSSRGGLAELSYNEQFF	TGTGCCAGCAGTTCCCGAGGGGGGCTAGCGGAGCTCTCCTACAATGAGCAGTTCTTC
TRBJ2-2	TRBD1	TRBV19	15	.	CASSMGTVYAGELFF	TGTGCCAGTAGTATGGGGACAGTCTACGCCGGGGAGCTGTTTTTT
TRBJ1-3	TRBD1	TRBV7-2	16	many	CASSMNRGFPGNTIYF	TGTGCCAGCAGCATGAACAGGGGTTTCCCTGGAAACACCATATATTTT
TRBJ1-1	.	TRBV12-3/TRBV12-4	14	few	CASRSGAGNTEAFF	TGTGCCAGCAGATCGGGGGCTGGGAACACTGAAGCTTTCTTT
TRBJ1-4	.	TRBV28	15	few	CASSSGDATNEKLFF	TGTGCCAGCAGTTCAGGCGATGCAACTAATGAAAAACTGTTTTTT
TRBJ2-2	.	TRBV12-3/TRBV12-4	14	few	CASSLVGGRTELFF	TGTGCCAGCAGTTTAGTGGGCGGCCGCACGGAGCTGTTTTTT
TRBJ2-7	.	TRBV7-2	13	few	CASSRPQGPEQYF	TGTGCCAGCAGCCGACCGCAGGGTCCCGAGCAGTACTTC
TRBJ2-1	TRBD2	TRBV7-2	15	.	CASSFPGLARPEQFF	TGTGCCAGCAGCTTCCCGGGACTAGCGCGTCCTGAGCAGTTCTTC
TRBJ2-5	.	TRBV12-3/TRBV12-4	14	.	CASSTQLGKETQYF	TGTGCCAGCAGTACGCAACTGGGTAAAGAGACCCAGTACTTC
TRBJ2-2	.	TRBV7-6	13	.	CASSSHDTGELFF	TGTGCCAGCAGCTCCCACGATACCGGGGAGCTGTTTTTT
TRBJ2-1	TRBD1	TRBV27	15	few	CASSSPDRGVDEQFF	TGTGCCAGCAGTTCTCCTGACAGGGGAGTCGATGAGCAGTTCTTC
TRBJ2-3	TRBD2	TRBV7-2	14	few	CASSASGSADTQYF	TGTGCCAGCAGCGCCAGCGGGAGTGCAGATACGCAGTATTTT
TRBJ1-3	.	TRBV14	14	.	CASSQDGDWSTIYF	TGTGCCAGCAGCCAAGACGGGGACTGGAGCACCATATATTTT
TRBJ1-1	.	TRBV7-9	13	.	CASSLVSGIGAFF	TGTGCCAGCAGCTTAGTCTCAGGGATCGGAGCTTTCTTT
TRBJ1-2	TRBD1	TRBV10-3	22	few	CAIRLTLSGTGRVGANDYGYTF	TGTGCCATCAGGCTGACCCTCTCCGGGACAGGGAGAGTGGGGGCGAACGACTATGGCTACACCTTC
TRBJ1-1	.	TRBV4-1	16	few	CASSQEITPWDTEAFF	TGCGCCAGCAGCCAAGAGATAACTCCTTGGGACACTGAAGCTTTCTTT
TRBJ1-1	.	TRBV6-5	14	.	CASSYVDSNTEAFF	TGTGCCAGCAGTTACGTGGACAGCAACACTGAAGCTTTCTTT
TRBJ2-7	TRBD1	TRBV7-2	15	few	CASSLGDRASYEQYF	TGTGCCAGCAGCTTAGGGGACAGGGCCTCCTACGAGCAGTACTTC
TRBJ2-2	.	TRBV7-8	16	.	CASSPIGAPITGELFF	TGTGCCAGCAGCCCTATCGGGGCACCCATTACCGGGGAGCTGTTTTTT
TRBJ1-2	TRBD1	TRBV14	13	.	CASSQGGQPLYTF	TGTGCCAGCAGCCAGGGGGGACAGCCCTTGTACACCTTC
TRBJ2-3	TRBD2	TRBV2	16	many	CASRKGLAVSTDTQYF	TGTGCCAGCAGGAAGGGACTAGCGGTTAGCACAGATACGCAGTATTTT
TRBJ2-7	.	TRBV20-1	13	.	CSARTGFGYEQYF	TGCAGTGCTAGAACGGGGTTCGGCTACGAGCAGTACTTC
TRBJ2-5	.	TRBV6-1	13	.	CASRGNRVETQYF	TGTGCCAGCAGGGGGAACAGGGTCGAGACCCAGTACTTC
TRBJ1-3	.	TRBV11-2	16	.	CASSFFWSPSGNTIYF	TGTGCCAGCAGCTTTTTTTGGAGCCCATCTGGAAACACCATATATTTT
TRBJ1-2	.	TRBV19	13	.	CASSIDRRDGYTF	TGTGCCAGTAGTATCGACAGGAGGGATGGCTACACCTTC